These 21 T cell receptor beta chains were sequenced from one sample in a study of human CD8 memory T cell subsets. Production of TCR beta libraries used UMI-labeled 5' RACE as the method. TCRdb processed the 5' RACE reads again and assigns one entry to each CDR3 protein, with no DNA. The listing contains over 8,000 distinct CDR3 sequences. The material sequenced was CD8+ stem-like memory T cells (TSCM and TCM) sorted from PBMCs. Indicated subset: stem-like memory CD8 T cells (TSTEM), CCR7+ PD-1- TIGIT-. The receptors derive from a human donor in good health.

The genes are TRBV12-3 or TRBV12-4 and TRBJ2-4. The CDR3 loop spans 13 amino acids. This chain's CDR3 is CASSWVLKEIQYF.

This rearrangement joins TRBV2 to TRBJ2-7. CDR3 length: 14 residues. The germline V gene has CDR1 SNHLY and CDR2 FYNNEI. CDR3 sequence reads: CASSEAGVFYEQYF.

The rearrangement joins TRBV9 to TRBJ1-2; TCRdb's assignment of TRBD1 cannot be checked, as there is no DNA. The CDR3 length is 17 residues. Looked up from germline, CDR1 is SGDLS and CDR2 is YYNGEE. The CDR3 loop reads CASSVGQGPTLPYGYTF.

This chain links TRBV7-9 with TRBJ2-7; TCRdb calls TRBD2, which cannot be checked without DNA. CDR1 and CDR2 from the germline V gene are SEHNR and FQNEAQ (reference sequence). The CDR3 runs 16 residues. CDR3 loop: CASSSSSGTSSYEQYF.

The gene calls are TRBV5-1 and TRBJ2-7. The CDR3 spans 14 residues. Germline lookup yields CDR1 SGHRS and CDR2 YFSETQ. CDR3 in amino acids: CASSSTGATYEQYF.

The V call is TRBV13, the J call TRBJ2-7. From germline, CDR1 is PRHDT and CDR2 FYEKMQ (reference sequence). The CDR3 contains 14 residues. Here the CDR3 reads CASSLASSSYEQYF.

CDR3 in amino acids: CASSFTGPEQFF. The chain combines TRBV28 with TRBJ2-1; with no DNA, the TCRdb D assignment of TRBD1 cannot be verified. Per germline, CDR1 MDHEN and CDR2 SYDVKM. The CDR3 length is 12 residues.

The CDR3 region is CASTLAERQYF. This rearrangement joins TRBV6-2 or TRBV6-3 to TRBJ2-5; the D gene TCRdb calls, TRBD2, cannot be checked with no DNA. The CDR3 consists of 11 residues. Germline CDR1 MNHEY, CDR2 SVGEGT.

The J gene is TRBJ1-1, the V gene TRBV9; the TRBD1 assignment by TCRdb is unverifiable without DNA. Germline loops: CDR1 SGDLS, CDR2 YYNGEE. The CDR3 extends over 18 amino acids. Here the CDR3 reads CASSVAGHPTGGNTEAFF.

This chain links TRBV12-3 or TRBV12-4 with TRBJ2-7; lacking DNA, the TRBD1 call made by TCRdb goes unchecked. The CDR3 is 15 amino acids. This CDR3 is CASSPTGQGLYEQYF.

The rearrangement links TRBV7-9 to TRBJ2-3; checking the TCRdb D call of TRBD1 is not possible without DNA. The CDR3 is made up of 17 amino acids. The germline CDR1 and CDR2 sequences are SEHNR and FQNEAQ (reference sequence). CDR3 loop: CASSLEAQGNGADTQYF.

The rearrangement uses TRBV5-1 and TRBJ2-7; TCRdb's D call of TRBD2 is untestable without DNA. The germline V gene encodes CDR1 SGHRS and CDR2 YFSETQ. This CDR3 comprises 16 residues. CDR3 protein: CASSRDRALNSYEQYF.

V is TRBV29-1 and J is TRBJ2-1; absent DNA, TCRdb's TRBD1 call cannot be checked. This CDR3 is built from 14 residues. Looked up from germline, CDR1 is SQVTM and CDR2 is ANQGSEA. CDR3: CSVGTNRGRNEQFF.

This rearrangement joins TRBV28 to TRBJ1-1. CDR1 and CDR2 (germline): MDHEN, SYDVKM. The CDR3 sequence is 12 residues long. CDR3 loop: CASSFSNIEAFF.

The chain has TRBV6-2 or TRBV6-3 and TRBJ2-5; TCRdb names TRBD2, which stays unverified in the absence of DNA. This CDR3 region has 15 residues. Germline V gene data show CDR1 as MNHEY and CDR2 as SVGEGT. The CDR3: CASSSGTSLRETQYF.

The chain couples TRBV29-1 to TRBJ1-4. The CDR3 spans 12 residues. Germline V CDR1 and CDR2: SQVTM, ANQGSEA. The CDR3 is CSAGLQNEKLFF. The whole variable domain, remainder taken from reference TRBV29-1 and TRBJ1-4, is SAVISQKPSRDICQRGTSLTIQCQVDSQVTMMFWYRQQPGQSLTLIATANQGSEATYESGFVIDKFPISRPNLTFSTLTVSNMSPEDSSIYLCSAGLQNEKLFFGSGTQLSVL.

The chain employs TRBV7-9 and TRBJ1-2; TCRdb outputs TRBD1, but without DNA this stays unchecked. There are 13 residues in the CDR3. From germline, CDR1 is SEHNR and CDR2 FQNEAQ (reference sequence). The CDR3 sequence is CASSFVGGAGYTF.

This sequence joins TRBV6-2 or TRBV6-3 and TRBJ2-2. The CDR3 has 13 amino acids. From germline, CDR1 is MNHEY and CDR2 SVGEGT. Here the CDR3 reads CASSYTDTGELFF.

In terms of frequency, this clonotype is medium-sized. V gene TRBV11-3 combines with J gene TRBJ2-7; the D call of TRBD2 rests on TCRdb alone, since no DNA is present to check it. The CDR3 covers 17 residues. The germline V gene encodes CDR1 SGHNT and CDR2 YENEEA. This chain's CDR3 is CASSIRGSGILSYEQYF. The whole variable domain, remainder taken from reference TRBV11-3 and TRBJ2-7, is EAGVVQSPRYKIIEKKQPVAFWCNPISGHNTLYWYLQNLGQGPELLIRYENEEAVDDSQLPKDRFSAERLKGVDSTLKIQPAELGDSAVYLCASSIRGSGILSYEQYFGPGTRLTVT.

The chain carries TRBV5-4 and TRBJ2-1; the TCRdb call, TRBD2, lacks DNA for checking. Germline CDR1 reads SGHNT; CDR2 reads YYREEE (reference sequence). This CDR3 has 13 amino acids. The CDR3 loop reads CASSFGGGNEQFF.

The chain has TRBV7-2 and TRBJ2-7; absent DNA, TCRdb's TRBD1 call cannot be checked. Germline assignment: CDR1 SGHTA and CDR2 FQGNSA. CDR3 length: 13 amino acids. CDR3 region: CASSPPPGREQYF.